The rows below give T cell receptor beta chains drawn from one sample of a study of blood T cell repertoires in COVID-19. Data came from immunoSEQ multiplex PCR; TCRdb stores just in-frame clones and leaves some out. This table has tens of thousands of clones, about 88% appearing once. Input material: peripheral blood. Receptor source: a middle-aged man in a cohort sampled during active COVID-19. CDR3s include the opening cysteine and the closing phenylalanine or tryptophan. D genes are given only for firm matches. Clone size appears in some rows only: once, few, many, or a class for an expanded clone.

TRBV3-1/TRBV3-2	-	TRBJ2-3	TRBD2	CASSLLAGGSDTQYF	TGTGCCAGCAGCTTGCTAGCGGGAGGCTCAGATACGCAGTATTTT
TRBV12-3/TRBV12-4	-	TRBJ2-7	-	CASALGGSYEQYF	TGTGCCAGCGCCTTGGGGGGAAGCTACGAGCAGTACTTC
TRBV15	-	TRBJ2-1	TRBD1	CATSRNRDSVPNEQFF	TGTGCCACCAGCAGAAACCGGGACAGTGTACCCAATGAGCAGTTCTTC
TRBV2	-	TRBJ2-5	TRBD1	CASSGEIQGMETQYF	TGTGCCAGCAGTGGGGAGATACAGGGGATGGAGACCCAGTACTTC
TRBV5-4	-	TRBJ2-7	TRBD2	CASSLAFAGGPYEQYF	TGTGCCAGCAGCTTGGCCTTTGCGGGGGGGCCCTACGAGCAGTACTTC
TRBV14	-	TRBJ2-5	-	CASSPPSETQYF	TGTGCCAGCAGCCCTCCGTCCGAGACCCAGTACTTC
TRBV6-2/TRBV6-3	once	TRBJ2-7	-	CASSYPQFEQYF	TGTGCCAGCAGTTACCCTCAGTTCGAGCAGTACTTC
TRBV19	-	TRBJ2-1	TRBD2	CASSIGLAGVDEQFF	TGTGCCAGTAGTATAGGACTAGCGGGGGTCGATGAGCAGTTCTTC
TRBV5-4	once	TRBJ1-2	-	CASSRIDRKNYGYTF	TGTGCCAGCAGCCGGATTGACAGGAAAAACTATGGCTACACCTTC
TRBV13	once	TRBJ2-1	TRBD1	CASSGTGGTRANEQFF	TGTGCCAGCAGCGGGACAGGGGGGACTCGCGCGAATGAGCAGTTCTTC
TRBV7-9	-	TRBJ2-1	TRBD2	CASSIGTSGRAGNEQFF	TGTGCCAGCAGCATCGGGACTAGCGGGAGGGCCGGGAATGAGCAGTTCTTC
TRBV19	-	TRBJ2-1	TRBD2	CASSPGTSGREQFF	TGTGCCAGTAGTCCCGGGACTAGCGGGAGGGAGCAGTTCTTC
TRBV11-2	few	TRBJ2-5	-	CASSPLVSKETQYF	TGTGCCAGCAGCCCCCTCGTGAGCAAAGAGACCCAGTACTTC
TRBV4-2	-	TRBJ2-2	TRBD1	CASSPWTGLSRELFF	TGTGCCAGCAGCCCGTGGACAGGGTTGTCGCGGGAGCTGTTTTTT
TRBV19	-	TRBJ2-5	TRBD2	CASSTISGSPPRPQYF	TGTGCCAGTAGTACTATAAGCGGGAGTCCACCGAGGCCCCAGTACTTC
TRBV19	-	TRBJ1-2	TRBD1	CASLRDRGSGYTF	TGTGCCAGTTTACGGGACAGGGGATCTGGCTACACCTTC
TRBV6-2/TRBV6-3	-	TRBJ1-1	TRBD1	CASSQRTGVAFEAFF	TGTGCCAGCAGCCAACGGACAGGGGTTGCGTTTGAAGCTTTCTTT
TRBV2	-	TRBJ1-5	-	CASSEDRAVSYQPQHF	TGTGCCAGCAGTGAAGACAGGGCGGTTTCCTATCAGCCCCAGCATTTT
TRBV9	-	TRBJ2-2	TRBD2	CASSVVASGLTGELFF	TGTGCCAGCAGCGTAGTGGCTAGCGGGCTTACCGGGGAGCTGTTTTTT